Below, 4 T cell receptor beta chains from the same sample are listed, as sequenced in a study of tissue T cells after allogeneic stem cell transplantation. Noted time point: mouse harvest day 14 after allogeneic transplant. Each mouse received 10^7 T-cell-depleted marrow cells plus 10^6 splenic CD5+ T cells by tail vein. TCRdb's copy holds only in-frame clones and misses some; the assay was immunoSEQ multiplex PCR. In the table there are approximately 1,000 clones, 40% to 55% of which are singletons. The material sequenced was liver tissue. The origin of the receptors is a female BALB/c mouse given C57BL/6 T cells with graft-versus-host disease after an allogeneic hematopoietic cell transplant.

About this clone itself: The genes and germline here are from mouse. The read gets to within 1 residue of the CDR3 end, and the germline J gene fills in the rest. The rearrangement joins TRBV29 to TRBJ1-1; maybe TRBD1 (5 bases). The CDR3 length is 12 residues. Germline values: CDR1 MSHET, CDR2 SYDVDS. V was trimmed by 4 bases and J by 4 bases, leaving 7 bases between them. The CDR3 bases that were read are TGTGCTAGCAGTTCCGGGACCACAGAAGTCTTC. Protein product: CASSSGTTEVF. The whole CDR3 sequence reads CASSSGTTEVFF.

This clone is judged large (0.1 to 1%). All gene names here are mouse names. The CDR3 protein is CASSLMGQGNSDYTF. CDR3 DNA, as far as it was read: TGTGCCAGCAGTCTGATGGGACAGGGGAACTCCGACTACACC. The rearrangement links TRBV26 to TRBJ1-2; 10 bases agree with TRBD1. Coverage ceases 1 residue before the CDR3 finishes, and the germline J gene fills in the end. V was pared by 2 bases and J by 2 bases, with 2 bases of the junction left unmatched. This CDR3 comprises 15 residues. Per germline, CDR1 KGHPV and CDR2 FQNQEV (reference sequence).

Note on this clone: Germline and genes here are mouse. Coverage ceases 1 residue before the CDR3 finishes, and the germline J gene fills in the end. The genes are TRBV20 and TRBJ1-4, with a tentative D call TRBD1 (6 bases). Germline V gives CDR1 GFQATS, CDR2 STVNSAI. Trimming took off 2 bases at V and 0 bases at J, with 7 bases between the two ends. The CDR3 length is 14 residues. CDR3 sequence reads: CGARSGVSNERLFF. CDR3 DNA (partial): TGTGGTGCTAGGTCAGGGGTTTCCAACGAAAGATTATTT.

This clone qualifies as large. The gene names given are mouse names. The read is 1 residue too short to cover the CDR3 end, so that end is filled in from the germline J gene. The V gene is TRBV24, the J gene TRBJ1-5, with TRBD1 identical over 7 bases. V shed 0 bases, J shed 0 bases, and the junction held 8 bases outside the gene matches. Germline CDR1 is KGHTA and CDR2 is FRNEEI. The CDR3 consists of 18 residues. The sequenced CDR3 bases are TGTGCCAGCAGTCTGTATATGCCCGGGACAGTTAACAACCAGGCTCCGCTT. It codes for CASSLYMPGTVNNQAPL. The full CDR3 protein reads CASSLYMPGTVNNQAPLF.